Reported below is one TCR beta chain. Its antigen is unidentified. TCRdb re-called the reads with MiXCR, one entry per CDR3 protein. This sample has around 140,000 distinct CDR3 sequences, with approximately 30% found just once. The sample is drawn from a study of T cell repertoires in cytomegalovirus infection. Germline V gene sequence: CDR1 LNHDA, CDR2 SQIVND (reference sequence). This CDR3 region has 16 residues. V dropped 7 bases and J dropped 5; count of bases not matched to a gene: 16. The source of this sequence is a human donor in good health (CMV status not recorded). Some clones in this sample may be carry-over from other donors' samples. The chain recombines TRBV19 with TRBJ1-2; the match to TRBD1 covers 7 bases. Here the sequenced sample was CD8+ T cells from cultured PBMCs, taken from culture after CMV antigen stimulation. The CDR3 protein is CASIPSTGSVGYGYTF. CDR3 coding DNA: TGTGCCAGTATCCCCTCGACAGGGAGCGTGGGATATGGCTACACCTTC.